This TCR beta chain was recorded in a study of shared clonotypes between healthy human individuals. Sequenced by immunoSEQ multiplex PCR; TCRdb stores in-frame clones only, minus some. Of about 2 million clones in the sample, approximately 95% were seen once. Trimming cost V 4 bases and J 8 bases; bases outside gene matches: 12. Germline CDR1 is SGHNT and CDR2 is YYREEE (reference sequence). This CDR3 has 15 amino acids. CD45RO-negative cells were positively selected for CCR7, leaving out terminally differentiated effector memory CD45RA+ cells. The sequenced material came from naive CD8+ T cells sorted from blood. The V gene is TRBV5-4, the J gene TRBJ2-1, with 7 bases fitting TRBD2. The source of this sequence is a young man in good health. This CDR3 is CASSRGEGPLDEQFF. The CDR3 region has the DNA TGTGCCAGCAGCCGAGGGGAGGGACCCCTGGATGAGCAGTTCTTC. The variable domain in full, completed from reference TRBV5-4 and TRBJ2-1, reads ETGVTQSPTHLIKTRGQQVTLRCSSQSGHNTVSWYQQALGQGPQFIFQYYREEENGRGNFPPRFSGLQFPNYSSELNVNALELDDSALYLCASSRGEGPLDEQFFGPGTRLTVL.